The 17 T cell receptor beta chains below come from one sample, sequenced in a study of T cell responses to AZD1222 COVID-19 vaccine. The protocol was immunoSEQ multiplex PCR, while the TCRdb copy is restricted to in-frame clones and leaves out a portion. The data show about 150,000 clones, 85% to 95% seen once. The sequenced sample was peripheral blood, obtained on day 0 of AZD1222 vaccination. All receptors derive from an adult in good health.

Only one count was recorded for this clone. This chain connects TRBV10-3 to TRBJ1-6; D unclear. V was trimmed by 11 bases and J by 0 bases, leaving 11 bases between them. Germline values: CDR1 ENHRY, CDR2 SYGVKD. This CDR3 is built from 14 residues. CDR3 region: CAASPSSYNSPLHF. The DNA of the CDR3 is TGTGCCGCCTCCCCGAGCTCCTATAATTCACCCCTCCACTTT.

CDR3 coding DNA: TGTGCCAGCAGCCAAGATACTAGATTCGTTGAGCAGTTCTTC. Translating it yields CASSQDTRFVEQFF. The chain joins TRBV4-2 to TRBJ2-1; D is perhaps TRBD2 (5 bases). Germline CDR1 reads LGHNA; CDR2 reads YNFKEQ. V lost 0 bases and J lost 9, with 12 bases in between. This CDR3 spans 14 amino acids.

The chain uses TRBV6-6 and TRBJ1-1; no definite D call. Trimming removed 3 bases at V and 2 bases at J, with 7 bases between. The CDR3 has 13 residues. CDR1 and CDR2 from the germline V gene are MNHNY and SVGAGI (reference sequence). This CDR3 reads CASSYKSNTEAFF. For the CDR3, the DNA is TGTGCCAGCAGTTATAAGTCAAACACTGAAGCTTTCTTT.

The V gene is TRBV18, the J gene TRBJ2-3; 8 bases are shared with TRBD1. Germline-derived CDR1 and CDR2 are KGHSH and LQKENI. This CDR3 region has 14 residues. With 6 bases clipped from V and 3 bases from J, the junction kept 5 bases outside the gene matches. Here the CDR3 reads CASSLGQATDTQYF. The CDR3 coding sequence is TGTGCCAGCTCCCTGGGACAGGCTACAGATACGCAGTATTTT. Combining the CDR3 with reference TRBV18 and TRBJ2-3 gives the whole variable domain NAGVMQNPRHLVRRRGQEARLRCSPMKGHSHVYWYRQLPEEGLKFMVYLQKENIIDESGMPKERFSAEFPKEGPSILRIQQVVRGDSAAYFCASSLGQATDTQYFGPGTRLTVL.

The chain couples TRBV10-3 to TRBJ1-6; D is unresolved. This CDR3 has 8 amino acids. CDR1 and CDR2 (germline): ENHRY, SYGVKD. Trimming took 7 bases from V and 18 from J, leaving 7 bases between them. This chain's CDR3 is CAIIGYHF. Written as DNA, the CDR3 is TGTGCCATCATTGGGTACCACTTT.

The sample holds one count of this clone. The chain has TRBV25-1 and TRBJ2-5; D remains unclear. The germline gives CDR1 MGHDK, CDR2 SYGVNS. The CDR3 is 12 amino acids. Trimming took 1 base from V and 4 from J, leaving 4 bases between them. CDR3 region: CASSEFGETQYF. The CDR3 DNA reads as TGTGCCAGCAGTGAATTCGGAGAGACCCAGTACTTC.

CDR3: CASFSTGGRYGYTF. The CDR3 DNA follows: TGTGCCAGCTTTTCGACAGGGGGCAGGTATGGCTACACCTTC. The chain has TRBV3-1 (or the pseudogene TRBV3-2) and TRBJ1-2, with 10 bases fitting TRBD1. The CDR3 consists of 14 residues. Germline V gene lookup returns CDR1 LGHDT and CDR2 YNNKEL (reference sequence). The V gene end was trimmed by 8 bases and the J gene end by 5 bases; junction bases not matched to a gene: 8.

The J gene is TRBJ2-2, the V gene TRBV28; 7 nucleotides line up with TRBD1. CDR3 length: 16 amino acids. Germline values: CDR1 MDHEN, CDR2 SYDVKM. V was clipped by 7 bases and J by 1 base; unmatched bases: 9. CDR3 protein: CASTILQGLNTGELFF. The DNA of the CDR3 is TGTGCCAGCACGATCTTACAGGGGTTGAACACCGGGGAGCTGTTTTTT. Full variable domain (outside the CDR3, taken from reference TRBV28 and TRBJ2-2): DVKVTQSSRYLVKRTGEKVFLECVQDMDHENMFWYRQDPGLGLRLIYFSYDVKMKEKGDIPEGYSVSREKKERFSLILESASTNQTSMYLCASTILQGLNTGELFFGEGSRLTVL.

The J gene is TRBJ1-1, the V gene TRBV6-5; possible D gene TRBD1, 5 bases. The CDR3 extends over 15 amino acids. Germline CDR1 reads MNHEY; CDR2 reads SVGAGI. Trimming shortened V by 0 bases and J by 3 bases, and 11 bases separated the two germline ends. In nucleotides, the CDR3 is TGTGCCAGCAGTTACTCGTTATCGGGGGACACTGAAGCTTTCTTT. Its protein is CASSYSLSGDTEAFF.

The V call is TRBV4-2, the J call TRBJ2-2; TRBD1 matches 7 bases. Germline values: CDR1 LGHNA, CDR2 YNFKEQ. This CDR3 contains 14 residues. Trimming cost V 4 bases and J 6 bases; bases outside gene matches: 5. The CDR3 region is CASSRNDRAGELFF. The CDR3 coding sequence is TGTGCCAGCAGCCGGAACGACAGGGCCGGGGAGCTGTTTTTT.

The V call is TRBV7-9, the J call TRBJ2-5; 8 nucleotides line up with TRBD1. The CDR3 has 16 residues. CDR1 is SEHNR and CDR2 is FQNEAQ in the germline V gene (reference sequence). V dropped 7 bases and J dropped 5; count of bases not matched to a gene: 15. The chain's CDR3 is CASTADQGATRETQYF. CDR3 DNA: TGTGCCAGCACCGCGGACCAGGGGGCGACGCGGGAGACCCAGTACTTC.

The chain carries TRBV19 and TRBJ2-7; unclear D gene. The CDR3 consists of 14 residues. Per germline, CDR1 LNHDA and CDR2 SQIVND (reference sequence). V lost 1 base, J lost 2 bases, and 9 bases lay in between. CDR3 coding DNA: TGTGCCAGTAGTATAGCCGGCACCGCCTACGAGCAGTACTTC. Encoded protein: CASSIAGTAYEQYF.

The chain recombines TRBV30 with TRBJ2-2, with TRBD1 as a possible D gene (6 bases). Trimming cost V 8 bases and J 5 bases, with 18 bases left between them. The CDR3 is 14 residues long. CDR1 is GTSNPN, CDR2 SVGIG, per germline (reference sequence). In DNA, the CDR3 is TGTGCCCTTTCCCTACAGGGCCGGACCGGGGAGCTGTTTTTT. This codes for CALSLQGRTGELFF.

The chain links TRBV5-1 to TRBJ1-4; 7 nucleotides agree with TRBD1. This CDR3 is built from 18 residues. V lost 0 bases to trimming and J lost 7 bases; unmatched junction nucleotides: 15. The germline CDR1 and CDR2 sequences are SGHRS and YFSETQ. CDR3 loop: CASSLVIRGRLLGEKLFF. CDR3 DNA sequence: TGCGCCAGCAGCTTGGTCATAAGGGGGCGCCTATTAGGTGAAAAACTGTTTTTT.

This clone came up once. CDR3 sequence: CASSSGDGRTDTQYF. DNA of the CDR3: TGCGCCAGCAGCTCGGGGGACGGTCGCACAGATACGCAGTATTTT. The V and J genes are TRBV5-1 and TRBJ2-3; the D gene is possibly TRBD2 (6 bases). Trimming left V 3 bases short and J 1 base short, with 12 bases between. This CDR3 has 15 residues. Looked up from germline, CDR1 is SGHRS and CDR2 is YFSETQ. The whole variable domain, remainder taken from reference TRBV5-1 and TRBJ2-3, is KAGVTQTPRYLIKTRGQQVTLSCSPISGHRSVSWYQQTPGQGLQFLFEYFSETQRNKGNFPGRFSGRQFSNSRSEMNVSTLELGDSALYLCASSSGDGRTDTQYFGPGTRLTVL.

The chain recombines TRBV24-1 with TRBJ2-1; the D gene is possibly TRBD1 (6 bases). Trimming took 9 bases from V and 6 from J, leaving 29 bases between them. The CDR3 sequence is 18 residues long. CDR1 and CDR2 (germline): KGHDR, SFDVKD. Here the CDR3 DNA reads TGTGCCACCTCTCACAGGGTACAAAATGGGACAAGCCCCAATGAGCAGTTCTTC. Its protein product is CATSHRVQNGTSPNEQFF.

J is TRBJ2-7 and V is TRBV19; TRBD2 agrees at 11 bases. The CDR3 length is 16 residues. Germline V gene sequence: CDR1 LNHDA, CDR2 SQIVND (reference sequence). V shed 4 bases, J shed 3 bases, and the junction held 8 bases outside the gene matches. The CDR3 DNA sequence: TGTGCCAGTAGTACCCTCGGGACTAGCGGATTCTACGAGCAGTACTTC. It specifies CASSTLGTSGFYEQYF.